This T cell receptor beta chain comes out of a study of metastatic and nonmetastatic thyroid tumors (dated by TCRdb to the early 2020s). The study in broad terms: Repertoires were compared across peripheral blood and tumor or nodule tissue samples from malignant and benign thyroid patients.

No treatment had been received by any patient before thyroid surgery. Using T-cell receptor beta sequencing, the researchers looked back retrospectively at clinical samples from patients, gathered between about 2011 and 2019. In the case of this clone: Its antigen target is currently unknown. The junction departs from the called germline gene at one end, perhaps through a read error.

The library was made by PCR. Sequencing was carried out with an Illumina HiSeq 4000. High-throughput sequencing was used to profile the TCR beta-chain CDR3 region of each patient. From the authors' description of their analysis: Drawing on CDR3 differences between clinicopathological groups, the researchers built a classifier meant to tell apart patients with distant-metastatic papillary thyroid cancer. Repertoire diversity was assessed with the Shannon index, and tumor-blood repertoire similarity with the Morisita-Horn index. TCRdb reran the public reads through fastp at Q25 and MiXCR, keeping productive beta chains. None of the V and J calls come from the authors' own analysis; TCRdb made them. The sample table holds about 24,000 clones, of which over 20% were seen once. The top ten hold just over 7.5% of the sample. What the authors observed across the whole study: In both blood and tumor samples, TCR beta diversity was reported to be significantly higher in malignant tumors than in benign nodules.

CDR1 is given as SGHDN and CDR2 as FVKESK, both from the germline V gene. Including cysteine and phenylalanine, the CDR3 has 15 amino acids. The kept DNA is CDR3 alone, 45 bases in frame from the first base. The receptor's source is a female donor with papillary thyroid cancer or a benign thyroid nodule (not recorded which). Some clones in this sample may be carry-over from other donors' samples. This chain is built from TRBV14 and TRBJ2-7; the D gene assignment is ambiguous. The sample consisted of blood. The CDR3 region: CASSQSGCVLNEHYF. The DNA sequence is TGTGCCAGCAGCCAATCCGGCTGCGTTTTAAACGAGCACTACTTC.